The rows below give T cell receptor beta chains drawn from one sample of a study of radiotherapy plus CTLA-4 blockade in lung cancer. Using immunoSEQ multiplex PCR, the repertoire was profiled, and TCRdb retains in-frame clones only, with some absent. The data contain over 80,000 clones, roughly four fifths of them singletons. Sequenced material: peripheral blood, taken from a patient treated with radiotherapy plus ipilimumab. Every receptor here comes from a human donor with non-small cell lung cancer who had stable disease on radiotherapy plus ipilimumab. Both conserved end residues are part of each CDR3. Fields, in order: clone size, J gene, V gene, D gene, CDR3 protein. The D gene is left open where the match is weak. Part of the rows lack a size; the others show once, few, many or a class for expanded clones.

NA | TRBJ2-1 | TRBV28 | TRBD2 | CASNPTSGKGYNEQFF
NA | TRBJ2-6 | TRBV5-6 | TRBD1 | CASSLDRGETGANVLTF
NA | TRBJ2-7 | TRBV18 | NA | CASSPPSPYRYEQYF
NA | TRBJ2-7 | TRBV6-5 | NA | CASSYKISGRYEQYF
NA | TRBJ2-7 | TRBV7-9 | NA | CASSQAGTPYEQYF
once | TRBJ1-1 | TRBV30 | NA | CAWSVSRYTKAFF
NA | TRBJ1-5 | TRBV28 | NA | CASSDRRFGNQPQHF
NA | TRBJ2-3 | TRBV6-1 | TRBD1 | CASSGTGGHTNTQYF
NA | TRBJ1-1 | TRBV6-5 | NA | CASSYLPENTEAFF
few | TRBJ1-3 | TRBV9 | NA | CASSSRLAAANTIYF
NA | TRBJ2-3 | TRBV19 | NA | CASSLRGADTQYF
NA | TRBJ2-7 | TRBV4-2 | NA | CASSQNRELRFVVREQYF
NA | TRBJ2-7 | TRBV18 | NA | CASSGGTYEQYF
NA | TRBJ2-7 | TRBV5-6 | TRBD2 | CASSLPSGRHSYEQYF
few | TRBJ1-6 | TRBV28 | NA | CASSSGVNGNSPLHF
NA | TRBJ1-1 | TRBV2 | TRBD1 | CASSKTGGDTEAFF
NA | TRBJ1-6 | TRBV2 | NA | CASSATDYNSPLHF
NA | TRBJ2-1 | TRBV27 | TRBD2 | CASSYQSPGGSGVYYNEQFF
NA | TRBJ2-5 | TRBV18 | TRBD1 | CASSPISLTGTGGRETQYF
NA | TRBJ2-7 | TRBV10-1 | NA | CASSESGALPYF
NA | TRBJ2-3 | TRBV18 | NA | CASSPRSQGGTDTQYF
NA | TRBJ2-1 | TRBV29-1 | TRBD2 | CSVGLAGIFYNEQFF
NA | TRBJ1-4 | TRBV5-1 | TRBD1 | CASSGTGTNLFF
NA | TRBJ1-5 | TRBV29-1 | TRBD1 | CSVGDSEYQPQHF
NA | TRBJ1-5 | TRBV28 | NA | CASTGTIHQPQHF
once | TRBJ2-5 | TRBV20-1 | NA | CSASWVETQYF
few | TRBJ1-3 | TRBV6-6 | NA | CASSYPDRSSGNTIYF